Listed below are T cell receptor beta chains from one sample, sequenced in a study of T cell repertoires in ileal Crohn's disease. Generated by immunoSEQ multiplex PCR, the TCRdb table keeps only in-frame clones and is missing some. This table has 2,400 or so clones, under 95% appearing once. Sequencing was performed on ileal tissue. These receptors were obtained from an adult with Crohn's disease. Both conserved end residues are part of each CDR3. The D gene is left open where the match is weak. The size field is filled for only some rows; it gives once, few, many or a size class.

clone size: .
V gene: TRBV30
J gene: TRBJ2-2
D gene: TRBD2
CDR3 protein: CAWSVLGSGGTGELFF
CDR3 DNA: TGTGCCTGGAGTGTACTGGGTAGCGGGGGCACCGGGGAGCTGTTTTTT

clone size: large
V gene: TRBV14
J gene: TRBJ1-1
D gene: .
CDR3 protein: CASSNHQQGPEAFF
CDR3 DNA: TGTGCCAGCAGCAACCACCAACAGGGCCCTGAAGCTTTCTTT

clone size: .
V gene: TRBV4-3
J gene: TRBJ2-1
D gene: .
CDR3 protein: CASSQAPFGESYNEQFF
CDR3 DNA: TGCGCCAGCAGCCAAGCCCCCTTTGGGGAGTCCTACAATGAGCAGTTCTTC

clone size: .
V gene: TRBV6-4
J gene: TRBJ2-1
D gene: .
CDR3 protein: CASSDRAGVRSYNEQFF
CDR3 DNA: TGTGCCAGCAGTGACCGCGCAGGGGTCCGGTCCTACAATGAGCAGTTCTTC

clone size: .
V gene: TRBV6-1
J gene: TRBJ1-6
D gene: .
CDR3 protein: CASSESLEPYSPLHF
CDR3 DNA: TGTGCCAGCAGTGAATCGCTGGAGCCATATTCACCCCTCCACTTT

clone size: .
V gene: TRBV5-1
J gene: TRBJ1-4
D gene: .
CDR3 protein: CASSLVGQGNEKLFF
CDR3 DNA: TGCGCCAGCAGCTTGGTGGGTCAGGGCAATGAAAAACTGTTTTTT

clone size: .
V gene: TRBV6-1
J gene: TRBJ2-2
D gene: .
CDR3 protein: CATTRKGAGSGELFF
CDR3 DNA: TGTGCCACCACCCGGAAGGGCGCGGGGTCCGGGGAGCTGTTTTTT

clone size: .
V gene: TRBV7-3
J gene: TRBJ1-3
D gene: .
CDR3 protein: CASRGGGVTYF
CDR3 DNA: TGTGCCAGCAGGGGAGGAGGGGTCACATATTTT

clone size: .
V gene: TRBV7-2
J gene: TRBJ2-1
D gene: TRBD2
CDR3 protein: CASSWLGGGYNEQFF
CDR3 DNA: TGTGCCAGCAGCTGGCTGGGCGGGGGGTATAATGAGCAGTTCTTC

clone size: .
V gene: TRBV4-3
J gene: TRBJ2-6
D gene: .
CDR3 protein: CASSQEEGSGANVLTF
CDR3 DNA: TGCGCCAGCAGCCAAGAGGAGGGATCTGGGGCCAACGTCCTGACTTTC

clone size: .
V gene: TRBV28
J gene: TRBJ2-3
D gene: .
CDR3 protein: CASRLRRLGTDTQYF
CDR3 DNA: TGTGCCAGCAGACTCAGGAGGTTGGGCACAGATACGCAGTATTTT

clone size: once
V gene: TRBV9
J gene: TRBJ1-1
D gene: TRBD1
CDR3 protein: CASSVKTGEGTEAFF
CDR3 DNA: TGTGCCAGCAGCGTCAAGACAGGGGAGGGCACTGAAGCTTTCTTT

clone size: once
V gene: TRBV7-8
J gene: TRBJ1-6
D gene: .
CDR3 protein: CASSLAGGRVNNSPLHF
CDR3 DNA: TGTGCCAGCAGCTTAGCAGGTGGCAGGGTGAATAATTCACCCCTCCACTTT

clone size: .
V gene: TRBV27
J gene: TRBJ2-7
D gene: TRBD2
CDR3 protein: CASSFRLAGGVGYEQYF
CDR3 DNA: TGTGCCAGCAGTTTTCGACTAGCGGGGGGGGTGGGATACGAGCAGTACTTC

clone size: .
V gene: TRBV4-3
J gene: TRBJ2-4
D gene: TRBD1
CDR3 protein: CASSQDWGQGVGDIQYF
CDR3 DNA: TGCGCCAGCAGCCAAGATTGGGGACAGGGTGTGGGTGACATTCAGTACTTC

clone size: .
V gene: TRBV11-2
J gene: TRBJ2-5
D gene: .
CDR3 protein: CASSTRQEVPNQETQYF
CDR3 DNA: TGTGCCAGCAGCACCAGACAGGAGGTCCCCAACCAAGAGACCCAGTACTTC

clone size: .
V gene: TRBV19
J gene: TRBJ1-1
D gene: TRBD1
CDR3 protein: CASRHRGYNTEAFF
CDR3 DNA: TGTGCCAGTAGACACAGGGGCTATAACACTGAAGCTTTCTTT

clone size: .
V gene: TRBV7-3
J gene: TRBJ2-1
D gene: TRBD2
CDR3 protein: CASSLSLAGGPAYEQFF
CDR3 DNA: TGTGCCAGCAGCCTGTCCCTAGCGGGGGGGCCTGCATATGAGCAGTTCTTC

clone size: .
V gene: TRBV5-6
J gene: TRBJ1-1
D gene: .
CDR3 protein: CASSIPGLEAFF
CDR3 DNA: TGTGCCAGCAGCATTCCAGGGCTTGAAGCTTTCTTT

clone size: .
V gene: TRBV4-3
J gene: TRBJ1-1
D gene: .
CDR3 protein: CASSQDSERNTEAFF
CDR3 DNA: TGCGCCAGCAGCCAAGATAGTGAGCGTAACACTGAAGCTTTCTTT

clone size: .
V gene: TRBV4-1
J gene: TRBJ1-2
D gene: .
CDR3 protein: CASSQGWTASVGYGYTF
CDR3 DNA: TGCGCCAGCAGCCAAGGTTGGACAGCCTCAGTCGGCTATGGCTACACCTTC

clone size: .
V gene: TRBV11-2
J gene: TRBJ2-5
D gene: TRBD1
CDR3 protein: CASSRQGSETQYF
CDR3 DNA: TGTGCCAGCAGCCGACAGGGTTCAGAGACCCAGTACTTC

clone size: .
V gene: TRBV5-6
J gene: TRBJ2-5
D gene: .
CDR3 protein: CASSWTPRGETQYF
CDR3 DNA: TGTGCCAGCAGCTGGACACCCCGAGGAGAGACCCAGTACTTC

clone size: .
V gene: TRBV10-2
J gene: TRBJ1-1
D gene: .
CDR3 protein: CASSEGRSGTSGTEAFF
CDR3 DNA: TGCGCCAGCAGTGAAGGGAGGTCCGGGACGTCAGGCACTGAAGCTTTCTTT

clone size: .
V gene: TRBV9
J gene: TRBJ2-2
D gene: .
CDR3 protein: CASSASWGRGPGELFF
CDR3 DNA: TGTGCCAGCAGCGCTTCGTGGGGCCGTGGGCCCGGGGAGCTGTTTTTT

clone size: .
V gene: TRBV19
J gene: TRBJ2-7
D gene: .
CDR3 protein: CASSRSLSSYEQYF
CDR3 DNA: TGTGCCAGTAGTCGGTCTTTAAGCTCCTACGAGCAGTACTTC

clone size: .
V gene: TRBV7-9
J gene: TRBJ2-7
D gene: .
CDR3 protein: CASSLDGASYEQYF
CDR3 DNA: TGTGCCAGCAGCTTAGATGGGGCCAGCTACGAGCAGTACTTC

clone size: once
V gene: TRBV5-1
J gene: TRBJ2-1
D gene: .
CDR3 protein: CASSSAGNEQFF
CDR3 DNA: TGCGCCAGCAGCTCGGCGGGAAATGAGCAGTTCTTC

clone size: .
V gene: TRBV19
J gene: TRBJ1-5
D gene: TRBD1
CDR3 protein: CASNTGTGGRQPQHF
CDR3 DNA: TGTGCCAGTAACACCGGGACAGGGGGCAGGCAGCCCCAGCATTTT

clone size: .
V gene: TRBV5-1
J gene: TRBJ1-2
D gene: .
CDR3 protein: CASSLAGNYGYTF
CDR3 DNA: TGCGCCAGCAGCTTGGCAGGGAACTATGGCTACACCTTC

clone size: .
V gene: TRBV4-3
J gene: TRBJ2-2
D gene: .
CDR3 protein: CASSNYRGGSGELFF
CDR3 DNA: TGCGCCAGCAGCAACTACAGGGGGGGCTCCGGGGAGCTGTTTTTT

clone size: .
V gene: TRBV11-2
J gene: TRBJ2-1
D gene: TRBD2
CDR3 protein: CASIRSTGTSVYNEQFF
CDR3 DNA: TGTGCCAGCATCCGATCGACTGGGACTAGCGTCTACAATGAGCAGTTCTTC

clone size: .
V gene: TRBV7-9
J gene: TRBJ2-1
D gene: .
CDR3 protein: CAIEVLANEQFF
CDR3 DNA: TGTGCCATCGAGGTTTTAGCTAATGAGCAGTTCTTC

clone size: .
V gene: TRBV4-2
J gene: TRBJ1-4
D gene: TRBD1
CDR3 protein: CASTPGTGAEKLFF
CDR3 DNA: TGTGCCAGCACCCCCGGGACAGGGGCCGAAAAACTGTTTTTT

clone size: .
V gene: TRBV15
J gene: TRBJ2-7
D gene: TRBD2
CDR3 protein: CATSRGLAGGYEQYF
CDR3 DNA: TGTGCCACCAGCAGAGGACTAGCGGGGGGGTACGAGCAGTACTTC

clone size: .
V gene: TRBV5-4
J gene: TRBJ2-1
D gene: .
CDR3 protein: CASSLTSGNNEQFF
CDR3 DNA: TGTGCCAGCAGCTTGACATCAGGGAACAATGAGCAGTTCTTC

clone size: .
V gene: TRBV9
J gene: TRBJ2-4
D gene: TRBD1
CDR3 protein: CASSGPGGSSIQYF
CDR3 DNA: TGTGCCAGCAGCGGTCCAGGGGGCTCGAGCATTCAGTACTTC

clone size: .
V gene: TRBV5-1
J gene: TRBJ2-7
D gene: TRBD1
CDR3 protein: CASSSKGTGGSYEQYF
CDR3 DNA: TGCGCCAGCAGCTCCAAAGGGACAGGTGGGAGCTACGAGCAGTACTTC

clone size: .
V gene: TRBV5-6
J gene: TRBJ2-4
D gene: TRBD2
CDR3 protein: CASSPTGTSSIQYF
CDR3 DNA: TGTGCCAGCAGCCCGACAGGGACTAGCTCCATTCAGTACTTC

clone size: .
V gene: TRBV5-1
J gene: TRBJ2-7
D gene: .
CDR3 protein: CASSLRTTFNGEQYF
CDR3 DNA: TGCGCCAGCAGCTTGCGAACTACGTTTAATGGCGAGCAGTACTTC

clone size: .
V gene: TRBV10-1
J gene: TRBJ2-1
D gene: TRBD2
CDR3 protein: CASSLAGASEQFF
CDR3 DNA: TGCGCCAGCAGCCTAGCGGGGGCGAGTGAGCAGTTCTTC

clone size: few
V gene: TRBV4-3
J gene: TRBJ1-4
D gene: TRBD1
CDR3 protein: CASSQEGDRAEKLFF
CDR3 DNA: TGCGCCAGCAGCCAAGAAGGCGACAGGGCAGAAAAACTGTTTTTT

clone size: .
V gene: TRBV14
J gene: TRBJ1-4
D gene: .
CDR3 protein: CAKIGGGWHEKLFF
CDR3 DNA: TGTGCCAAGATCGGGGGGGGTTGGCATGAAAAACTGTTTTTT

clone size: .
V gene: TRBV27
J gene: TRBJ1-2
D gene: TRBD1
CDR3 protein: CASSLKGFGQGNYGYTF
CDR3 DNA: TGTGCCAGCAGTCTAAAGGGGTTCGGACAGGGGAACTATGGCTACACCTTC

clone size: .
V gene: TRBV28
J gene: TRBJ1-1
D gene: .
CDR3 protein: CASSPSTQGENTEAFF
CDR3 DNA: TGTGCCAGCAGTCCGTCGACACAGGGTGAGAACACTGAAGCTTTCTTT